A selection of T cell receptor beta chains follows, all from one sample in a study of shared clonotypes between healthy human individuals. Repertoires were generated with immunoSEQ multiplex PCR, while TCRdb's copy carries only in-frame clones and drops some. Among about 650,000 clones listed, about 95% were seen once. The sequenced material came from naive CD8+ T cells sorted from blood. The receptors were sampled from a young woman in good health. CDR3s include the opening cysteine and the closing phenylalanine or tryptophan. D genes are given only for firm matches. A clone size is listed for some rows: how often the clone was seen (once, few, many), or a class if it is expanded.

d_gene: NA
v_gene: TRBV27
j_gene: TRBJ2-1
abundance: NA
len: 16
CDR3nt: TGTGCCAGCAGTTATTCGCCGGCCCGGGCCAGGACTGAGCAGTTCTTC
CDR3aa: CASSYSPARARTEQFF

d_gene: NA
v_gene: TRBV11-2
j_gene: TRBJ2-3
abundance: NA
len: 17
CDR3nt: TGTGCCAGCAGCCCGGTGGGGACACTTCGGGACACAGATACGCAGTATTTT
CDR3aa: CASSPVGTLRDTDTQYF

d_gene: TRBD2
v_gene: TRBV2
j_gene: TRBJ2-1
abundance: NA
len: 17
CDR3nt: TGTGCCAGCAGTGAGACGGGGGGGCTAGCGGGAGCTATTGAGCAGTTCTTC
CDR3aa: CASSETGGLAGAIEQFF

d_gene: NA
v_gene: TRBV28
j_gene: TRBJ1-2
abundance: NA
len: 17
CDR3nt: TGTGCCAGCAGTTTACATGGGTTCAGACCTCCTAACTATGGCTACACCTTC
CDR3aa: CASSLHGFRPPNYGYTF

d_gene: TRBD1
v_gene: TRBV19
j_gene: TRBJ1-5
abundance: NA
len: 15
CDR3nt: TGTGCCAGTACCCCCCTCGTGACAGGGGAACAGCCCCAGCATTTT
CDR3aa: CASTPLVTGEQPQHF

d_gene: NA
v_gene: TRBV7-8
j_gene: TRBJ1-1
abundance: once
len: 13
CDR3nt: TGTGCCAGCAGCTCCGCCCCGGGGGGAGAAGCTTTCTTT
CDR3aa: CASSSAPGGEAFF

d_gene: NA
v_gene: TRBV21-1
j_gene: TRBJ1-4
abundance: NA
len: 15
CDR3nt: TGTGCCAGCAGCAAACCCCGGTCCTCATTAGGAAAACTGTTTTTT
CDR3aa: CASSKPRSSLGKLFF

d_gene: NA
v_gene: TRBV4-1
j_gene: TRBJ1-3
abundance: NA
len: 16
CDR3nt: TGCGCCAGCAGCCAGAGCAGGACACCCTCTGGAAACACCATATATTTT
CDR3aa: CASSQSRTPSGNTIYF

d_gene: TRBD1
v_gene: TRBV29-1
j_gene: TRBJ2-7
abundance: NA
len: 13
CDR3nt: TGCAGCGTTGAAGAGGGGACAGGGGTCGGGCAGTACTTC
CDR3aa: CSVEEGTGVGQYF

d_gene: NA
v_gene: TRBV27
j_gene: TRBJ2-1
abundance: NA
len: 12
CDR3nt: TGTGCCAGCAGTCCGCCCCGCGGTGAGCAGTTCTTC
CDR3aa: CASSPPRGEQFF

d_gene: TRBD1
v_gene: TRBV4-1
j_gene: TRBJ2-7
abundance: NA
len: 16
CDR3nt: TGCGCCAGCAGCCAGGTGCCGGGACAGCGAGGCCACGAGCAGTACTTC
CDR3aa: CASSQVPGQRGHEQYF

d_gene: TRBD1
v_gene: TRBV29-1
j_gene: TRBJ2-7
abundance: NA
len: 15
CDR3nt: TGCAGCGCATACGGACGGGCAGGGGGTAGATACGAGCAGTACTTC
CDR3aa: CSAYGRAGGRYEQYF

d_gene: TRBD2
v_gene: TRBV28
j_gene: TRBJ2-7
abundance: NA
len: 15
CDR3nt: TGTGCCAGCACCCCCCTCACTAGCGGAGGCTACGAGCAGTACTTC
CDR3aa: CASTPLTSGGYEQYF

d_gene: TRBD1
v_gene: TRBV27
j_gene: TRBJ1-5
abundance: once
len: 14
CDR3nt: TGTGCCAGCAGTTTAAGGCAGGGGGGCCAGCCCCAGCATTTT
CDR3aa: CASSLRQGGQPQHF

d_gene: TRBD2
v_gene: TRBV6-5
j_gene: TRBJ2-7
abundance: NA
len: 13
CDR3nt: TGTGCCAGCACTAGCGGGTACCCCTACGAGCAGTACTTC
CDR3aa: CASTSGYPYEQYF

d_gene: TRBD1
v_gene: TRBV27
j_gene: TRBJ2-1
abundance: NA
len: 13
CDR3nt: TGTGCCAGCACTGGGCAGGGGGCCAATGAGCAGTTCTTC
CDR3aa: CASTGQGANEQFF